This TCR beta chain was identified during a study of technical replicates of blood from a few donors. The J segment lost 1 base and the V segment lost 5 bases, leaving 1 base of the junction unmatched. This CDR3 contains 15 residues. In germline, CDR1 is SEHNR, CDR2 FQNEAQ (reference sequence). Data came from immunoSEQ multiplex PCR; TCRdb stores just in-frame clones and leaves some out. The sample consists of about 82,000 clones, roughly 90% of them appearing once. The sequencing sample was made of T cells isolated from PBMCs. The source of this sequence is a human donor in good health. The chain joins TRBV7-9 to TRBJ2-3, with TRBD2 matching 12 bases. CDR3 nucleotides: TGTGCCAGCAGCCCTAGCGGGAGGGGCACAGATACGCAGTATTTT. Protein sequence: CASSPSGRGTDTQYF.